A selection of T cell receptor beta chains follows, all from one sample in a study of blood T cell repertoires in COVID-19. Using immunoSEQ multiplex PCR, the repertoire was profiled, and TCRdb retains in-frame clones only, with some absent. The repertoire has hundreds of thousands of clones, roughly 90% of them found once; the top ten carry less than 2%. Sample: peripheral blood. The receptor source for this set is a woman in her 30s with COVID-19, enrolled during active disease. Both conserved end residues are part of each CDR3. The order of the fields is V gene, CDR3 protein.

TRBV6-6	CASSYSINLREGYTF
TRBV7-9	CASTNSGTGAGELFF
TRBV18	CASSPDRIKNNEQFF
TRBV4-1	CASSQGLPLSREKLFF
TRBV11-3	CASSLVPLAGVLWDEQYF
TRBV11-3	CASSLSRGTEAFF
TRBV18	CASSPQRENTEAFF
TRBV5-1	CASSLEGATSDTQYF
TRBV3-1/TRBV3-2	CASSQRGTGTNEKLFF
TRBV5-1	CASREASLNSPLHF
TRBV6-5	CASSPGREAFF
TRBV12-1	CASSITGTGAVAPSGNTIYF
TRBV7-9	CATGLAGTANTGELFF
TRBV9	CASSVSLNTEAFF
TRBV12-2	CASRLTGGTEAFF
TRBV2	CASSTERQGNTIYF
TRBV18	CASSPPGTGSFGNTIYF
TRBV28	CASSFAGTRRREQYF
TRBV28	CASSLGGAGKLFF
TRBV9	CASSVQGANTGELFF
TRBV4-2	CASSQGYESGANVLTF
TRBV7-9	CASSPRVDTEAFF
TRBV9	CASSVSGQLLNYGYTF
TRBV5-4	CASSLAGGGGRGYTF
TRBV27	CASSPRGQTHEQYF
TRBV4-1	CASSQRGGTYNEQFF
TRBV5-5	CASSYDSGTGFNYGYTF
TRBV11-3	CASSSNAGGRVTQYF
TRBV11-2	CASSSQGGYGYTF
TRBV18	CASSPDRANQPQHF
TRBV7-8	CASSSTGSSYSNQPQHF
TRBV23-1	CASSPSRQGKDNEQFF
TRBV4-3	CASSQIRGPAEAFF
TRBV11-2	CASSLAGVNTQYF
TRBV5-1	CASSLPAGVANEKLFF
TRBV12-3/TRBV12-4	CASSFEGVETQYF
TRBV7-2	CASSSGRTGGGEQFF
TRBV3-1/TRBV3-2	CASSQDGRDFTLHF
TRBV5-4	CASSSPGTGYNEQFF
TRBV23-1	CASRHKDREYNNQPQHF
TRBV5-1	CASSVESRDGYTF
TRBV3-1/TRBV3-2	CASSQDLAGNIYNEQFF
TRBV2	CASRRTSGASTDTQYF
TRBV10-3	CAIREAGQGITEAFF
TRBV6-1	CASSETKGVTAGYGYTF
TRBV25-1	CASSATGGNSPLHF
TRBV7-9	CASSSLQATPLHF
TRBV7-9	CASSLERHLSGNTIYF
TRBV27	CASSLLEGLGGYTF
TRBV11-3	CASVATGTENTEAFF